The source of this T cell receptor (beta chain) is a study of CD8 T cells in ankylosing spondylitis (dated by TCRdb to the late 2010s). Background for the entire study: The study set out to find disease-linked TCR variants by profiling T cell receptor beta repertoires in ankylosing spondylitis patients and healthy donors. Peripheral blood samples were taken, and synovial fluid was additionally collected from ankylosing spondylitis patients. The full study cohort was made up of 25 ankylosing spondylitis patients and more than 90 healthy donors. Results the study describes overall, beyond this receptor: Some motif variants were previously reported in synovial fluid and blood of reactive arthritis patients, suggesting common disease-initiation mechanisms. Significant enrichment of the disease-linked clones was reported in matched synovial fluid samples from ankylosing spondylitis patients. The disease-linked clones showed a CD8+ phenotype and occurred at relatively low frequencies in peripheral blood. Blood from ankylosing spondylitis patients appeared to be characterized by a TCR beta motif composed of 7 to 9 highly homologous amino acid variants.

This clonotype has a count of ten or more. Its antigen is currently not known. Base qualities are not recorded, but no much larger clone differs from it by a single base. Trimming accounts for 3 bases at V and 2 bases at J, while the number of junction bases matched to no gene is 1. The CDR3 sequence holds 14 residues, the cysteine and phenylalanine included. The only DNA kept is the CDR3, 42 bases in frame from the first base. Sequencing took place on an Illumina HiSeq 2500. TCR beta libraries were prepared by quantitative 5'-RACE with molecular barcodes. As for the authors' bioinformatics: A new computational method based on a probabilistic model of VDJ rearrangement was used to identify disease-linked TCR variants. The raw public data were reprocessed by TCRdb itself: fastp quality trimming at Q25, MiXCR clonotype calling, in-frame beta chains only. Rows matching on CDR3 protein sequence are summarized as one entry with the most common DNA and genes. The V and J calls and clone size come from TCRdb's table, not from the authors' own analysis. Here the sample has around 250,000 distinct CDR3 sequences; around 10% occur a single time. Together, the top ten hold roughly 6.8% of the sample.

The chain is made from TRBV12-3 or TRBV12-4 and TRBJ2-3, with TRBD2 identical over 8 junction bases. The sequenced material came from blood, either unsorted or a sorted T cell fraction (not recorded which). The TCR originated in a male donor with ankylosing spondylitis or in good health (not recorded which). The sequenced DNA: TGTGCCAGCAGTTTCGGGGGGGTCACAGATACGCAGTATTTT. Its protein is CASSFGGVTDTQYF.